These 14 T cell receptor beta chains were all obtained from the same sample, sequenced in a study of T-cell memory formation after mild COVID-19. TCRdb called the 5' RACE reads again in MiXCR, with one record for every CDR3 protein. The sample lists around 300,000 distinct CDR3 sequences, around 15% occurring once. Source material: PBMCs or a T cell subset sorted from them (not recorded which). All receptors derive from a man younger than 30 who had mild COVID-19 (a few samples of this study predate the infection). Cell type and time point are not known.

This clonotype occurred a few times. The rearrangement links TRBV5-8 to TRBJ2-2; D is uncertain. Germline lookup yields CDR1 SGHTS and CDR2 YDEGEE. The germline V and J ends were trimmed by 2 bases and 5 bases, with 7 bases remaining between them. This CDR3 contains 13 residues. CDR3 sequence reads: CASSFLTTGELFF. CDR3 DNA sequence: TGTGCCAGCAGCTTCTTGACTACCGGGGAGCTGTTTTTT.

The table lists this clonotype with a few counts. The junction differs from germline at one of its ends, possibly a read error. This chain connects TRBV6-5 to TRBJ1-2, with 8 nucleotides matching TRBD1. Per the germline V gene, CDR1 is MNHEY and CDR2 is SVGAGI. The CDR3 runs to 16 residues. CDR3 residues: CASTYLGAGGDNGYTF. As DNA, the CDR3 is TGTGCCAGCACTTACCTAGGGGCAGGGGGCGACAATGGCTACACCTTC.

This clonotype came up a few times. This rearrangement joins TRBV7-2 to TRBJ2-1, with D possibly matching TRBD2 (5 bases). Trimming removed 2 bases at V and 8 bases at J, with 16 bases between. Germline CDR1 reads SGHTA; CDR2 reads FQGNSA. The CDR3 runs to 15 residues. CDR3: CASSLMGGPWDEQFF. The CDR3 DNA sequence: TGTGCCAGCAGCTTAATGGGCGGGCCTTGGGATGAGCAGTTCTTC.

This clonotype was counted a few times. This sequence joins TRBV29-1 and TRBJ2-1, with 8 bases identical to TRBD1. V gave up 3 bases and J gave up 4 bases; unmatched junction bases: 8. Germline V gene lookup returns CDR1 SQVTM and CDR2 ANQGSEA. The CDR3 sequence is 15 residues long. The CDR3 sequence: CSVDGQGQPYNEQFF. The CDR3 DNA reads TGCAGCGTTGATGGACAGGGTCAACCGTACAATGAGCAGTTCTTC.

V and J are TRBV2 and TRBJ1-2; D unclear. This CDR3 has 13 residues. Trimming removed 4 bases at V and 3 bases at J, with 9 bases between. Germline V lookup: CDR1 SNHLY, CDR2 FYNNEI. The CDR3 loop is CASSAGSYYGYTF. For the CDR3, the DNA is TGTGCCAGCAGTGCGGGGAGCTACTATGGCTACACCTTC.

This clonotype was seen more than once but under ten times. The chain's CDR3 is CALYRTSGGAHEQFF. The CDR3 DNA reads TGTGCCCTCTACCGGACTAGCGGGGGGGCTCATGAGCAGTTCTTC. The gene calls are TRBV6-2 or TRBV6-3 and TRBJ2-1; 15 bases agree with TRBD2. The CDR3 extends over 15 amino acids. The trim removed 11 bases at V and 8 bases at J, leaving 10 bases unmatched. Germline lookup yields CDR1 MNHEY and CDR2 SVGEGT.

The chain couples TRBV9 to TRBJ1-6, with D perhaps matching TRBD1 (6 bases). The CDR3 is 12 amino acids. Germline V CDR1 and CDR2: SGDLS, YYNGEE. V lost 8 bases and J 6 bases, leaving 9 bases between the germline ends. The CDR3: CASGGRNSPLHF. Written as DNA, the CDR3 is TGTGCCAGTGGGGGCCGTAATTCACCCCTCCACTTT.

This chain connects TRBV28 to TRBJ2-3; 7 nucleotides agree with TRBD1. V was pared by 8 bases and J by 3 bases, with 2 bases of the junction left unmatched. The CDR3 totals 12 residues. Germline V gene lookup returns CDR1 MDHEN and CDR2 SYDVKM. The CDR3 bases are TGTGCCAGCTTACAGGGGACAGATACGCAGTATTTT. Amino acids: CASLQGTDTQYF.

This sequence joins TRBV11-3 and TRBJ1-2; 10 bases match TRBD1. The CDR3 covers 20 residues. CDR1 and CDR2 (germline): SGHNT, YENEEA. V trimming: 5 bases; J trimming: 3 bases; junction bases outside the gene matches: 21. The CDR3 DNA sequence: TGTGCCAGCAGCCCACCTCCCCGTCGCCGGGACAGGGGAAGGGACTATGGCTACACCTTC. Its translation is CASSPPPRRRDRGRDYGYTF.

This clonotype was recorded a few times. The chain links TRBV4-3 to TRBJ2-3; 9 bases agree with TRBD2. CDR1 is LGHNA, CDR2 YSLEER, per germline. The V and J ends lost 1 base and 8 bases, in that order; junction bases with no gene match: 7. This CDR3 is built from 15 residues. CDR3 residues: CASSQGGGGASTQYF. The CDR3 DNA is TGCGCCAGCAGCCAAGGTGGCGGGGGGGCGAGTACGCAGTATTTT.

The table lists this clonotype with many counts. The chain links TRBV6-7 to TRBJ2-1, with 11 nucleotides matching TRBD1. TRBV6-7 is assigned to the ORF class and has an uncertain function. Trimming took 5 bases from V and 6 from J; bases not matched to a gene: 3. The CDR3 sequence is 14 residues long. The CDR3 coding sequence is TGTGCCAGCAGTCCCGGGACAGGGGGCAATGAGCAGTTCTTC. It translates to CASSPGTGGNEQFF.

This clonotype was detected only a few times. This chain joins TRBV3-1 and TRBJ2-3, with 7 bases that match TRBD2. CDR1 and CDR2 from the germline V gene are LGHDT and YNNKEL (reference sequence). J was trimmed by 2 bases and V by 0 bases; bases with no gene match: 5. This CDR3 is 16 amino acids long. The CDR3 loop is CASSQDGRENTDTQYF. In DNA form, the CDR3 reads TGTGCCAGCAGCCAAGATGGGCGGGAGAACACAGATACGCAGTATTTT.

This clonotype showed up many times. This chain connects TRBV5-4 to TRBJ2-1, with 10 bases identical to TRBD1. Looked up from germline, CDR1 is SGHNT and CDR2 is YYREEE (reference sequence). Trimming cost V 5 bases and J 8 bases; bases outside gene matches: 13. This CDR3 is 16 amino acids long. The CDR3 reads CASSSLSGTGVDEQFF. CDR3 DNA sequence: TGTGCCAGCAGTTCCCTATCCGGGACAGGGGTGGATGAGCAGTTCTTC.

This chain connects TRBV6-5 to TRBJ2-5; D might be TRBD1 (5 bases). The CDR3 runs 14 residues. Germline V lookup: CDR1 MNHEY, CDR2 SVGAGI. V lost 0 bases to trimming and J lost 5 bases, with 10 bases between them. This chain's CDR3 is CASSYSGVEETQYF. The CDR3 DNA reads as TGTGCCAGCAGTTACTCAGGGGTGGAGGAGACCCAGTACTTC.